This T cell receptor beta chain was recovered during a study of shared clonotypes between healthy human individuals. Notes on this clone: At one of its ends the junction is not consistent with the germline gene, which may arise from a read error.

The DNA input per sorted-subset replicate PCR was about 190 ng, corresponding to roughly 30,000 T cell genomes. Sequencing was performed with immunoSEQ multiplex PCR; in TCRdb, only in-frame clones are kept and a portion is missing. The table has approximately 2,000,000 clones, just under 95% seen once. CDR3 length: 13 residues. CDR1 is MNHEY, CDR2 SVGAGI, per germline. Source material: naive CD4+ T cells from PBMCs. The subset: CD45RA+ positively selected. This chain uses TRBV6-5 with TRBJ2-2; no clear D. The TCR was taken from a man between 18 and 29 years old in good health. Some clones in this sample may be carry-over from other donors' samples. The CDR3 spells CAAAHPNTGELFF. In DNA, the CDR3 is TGCGCGGCAGCCCATCCGAACACCGGGGAGCTGTTTTTT.